This section outlines one T cell receptor (beta chain) sequence together with its context. Its antigen is as yet unknown. The sample is drawn from a study of radiotherapy plus CTLA-4 blockade in lung cancer. The germline gives CDR1 SGHAT, CDR2 FQNNGV. The CDR3 runs to 17 residues. V shed 4 bases and J shed 0 bases, with 18 bases lying between them. Sequenced by immunoSEQ multiplex PCR; TCRdb stores in-frame clones only, minus some. Altogether about 82,000 clones are present, about three quarters being singletons, with the ten largest covering about 14%. Study-wide results and caveats: The best prediction of response reportedly came from early blood T cell clone dynamics, with interferon-beta.

With ipilimumab providing CTLA-4 blockade, focal radiation was administered to patients who had chemo-refractory metastatic non-small-cell lung cancer. The V call is TRBV11-2, the J call TRBJ1-1; D might be TRBD1 (5 bases). This clonotype originated in a human donor with non-small cell lung cancer that progressed on radiotherapy plus ipilimumab. The sample here was peripheral blood, taken from a patient treated with radiotherapy plus ipilimumab. CDR3 protein: CASSWWVTAELNTEAFF. CDR3 nucleotides: TGTGCCAGCAGCTGGTGGGTGACAGCTGAATTGAACACTGAAGCTTTCTTT.